Following are 20 T cell receptor beta chains from one sample sequenced in a study of tumor-infiltrating lymphocytes in oesophageal squamous cell carcinoma. A single record per CDR3 protein comes from TCRdb applying MiXCR to the PCR reads. Among 15,000 to 20,000 distinct CDR3 sequences listed, approximately 40% were seen once. Sequenced sample: normal esophageal tissue next to the tumor. All receptors come from a male donor with esophageal squamous cell carcinoma.

The chain uses TRBV7-9 and TRBJ2-1; TRBD2 is a possible D gene (5 bases). CDR1 SEHNR and CDR2 FQNEAQ come from the germline V gene (reference sequence). This CDR3 contains 17 residues. Between the trimmed V and J ends, which lost 2 bases and 0 bases, there was a span of 14 bases. Written as DNA, the CDR3 is TGTGCCAGCAGCTTATCCCCGAGCGGTCTCTCCTACAATGAGCAGTTCTTC. Its translation is CASSLSPSGLSYNEQFF.

The chain combines TRBV12-3 or TRBV12-4 with TRBJ2-5, with a tentative D call TRBD1 (6 bases). The DNA end is more similar to TRBJ2-7, so the J call may be wrong. The CDR3 is 13 residues long. CDR3 bases: TGTGCCAGCAGTTCACCGGACAGCTACGAGCAGTACTTC. This sequence encodes CASSSPDSYEQYF.

The J gene is TRBJ2-1, the V gene TRBV11-2, with 12 nucleotides matching TRBD2. CDR3 size: 15 residues. After removal of 1 base from V and 10 bases from J, the junction contained 5 bases not matched to a gene. In germline, CDR1 is SGHAT, CDR2 FQNNGV. The chain's CDR3 is CASSLVLAGGGEQFF. The DNA for the CDR3 is TGTGCCAGCAGCTTAGTCCTAGCGGGAGGGGGCGAGCAGTTCTTC.

This clonotype was picked up a small number of times. The rearrangement uses TRBV7-9 and TRBJ2-3, with D unclear. Trimming left V 5 bases short and J 5 bases short, with 8 bases between. The CDR3 runs to 12 residues. Germline values: CDR1 SEHNR, CDR2 FQNEAQ (reference sequence). The CDR3 bases are TGTGCCAGCAGCCGACTGGAAGATACGCAGTATTTT. It specifies CASSRLEDTQYF.

This clonotype was detected a few times. The chain carries TRBV18 and TRBJ2-3; D not resolved. This CDR3 is built from 16 residues. V was shortened by 5 bases and J by 4 bases, with 19 bases between the two germline ends. Germline CDR1 KGHSH, CDR2 LQKENI. As DNA, the CDR3 is TGTGCCAGCTCAATCGGCCCACCAAAGGGCTCAGATACGCAGTATTTT. Its translation is CASSIGPPKGSDTQYF.

The chain combines TRBV7-2 with TRBJ2-7; D is possibly TRBD1 or TRBD2 (5 bases each). The J call may be incorrect, as the DNA end agrees better with TRBJ2-1. Germline CDR1 reads SGHTA; CDR2 reads FQGNSA. The CDR3 spans 16 residues. The DNA for the CDR3 is TGTGCCAGCAGCTTAGGAGGGGTAGTGGCCTACAATGAGCAGTTCTTC. Its translation is CASSLGGVVAYNEQFF.

This clonotype was seen many times. The gene calls are TRBV12-3 or TRBV12-4 and TRBJ1-4; D is undetermined. This CDR3 has 12 amino acids. Between the trimmed V and J ends, which lost 4 bases and 8 bases, there was a span of 8 bases. The CDR3 spells CASSYAGEKLFF. The CDR3, as DNA: TGTGCCAGCAGTTACGCAGGAGAAAAACTGTTTTTT.

This clonotype has ten or more counts. This may be a read error: a much more frequent sequence differs by one nucleotide. The chain has TRBV10-3 and TRBJ2-1; the D call may be TRBD1 or TRBD2 (6 bases each). The closer fit of TRBJ2-7 to the DNA end suggests the J call may be wrong. This CDR3 region has 16 residues. CDR1 is ENHRY and CDR2 is SYGVKD in the germline V gene. CDR3 protein: CAISESGGSSDNEQYF. The CDR3 DNA reads TGTGCCATCAGTGAGTCAGGGGGGAGTTCCGACAATGAGCAGTACTTC.

This chain joins TRBV5-1 and TRBJ2-3; no reliable D call. Germline V lookup: CDR1 SGHRS, CDR2 YFSETQ. The length of the CDR3 is 12 residues. Trimming cost V 4 bases and J 2 bases, with 5 bases left between them. DNA for the CDR3: TGCGCCAGCAGCGCGGCCACAGATACGCAGTATTTT. This sequence encodes CASSAATDTQYF.

The chain couples TRBV6-1 to TRBJ2-5; D gene unclear. CDR1 MNHNS and CDR2 SASEGT come from the germline V gene. The V gene lost 7 bases and the J gene lost 4 bases, with 13 bases spanning the gap. This CDR3 is 13 amino acids long. CDR3 sequence reads: CASTSGYIETQYF. The CDR3 DNA reads as TGTGCCAGCACTTCCGGGTACATAGAGACCCAGTACTTC.

This clonotype was recorded a few times. V gene TRBV6-1 combines with J gene TRBJ2-4, with 9 bases identical to TRBD1. Matching the DNA end better, TRBJ2-7 makes the J call doubtful. Germline assignment: CDR1 MNHNS and CDR2 SASEGT. The CDR3 contains 12 residues. The CDR3 spells CASKGQGHEQYF. For the CDR3, the DNA is TGTGCCAGCAAGGGACAGGGCCACGAGCAGTACTTC.

This clonotype occurred many times. Since a much larger clone is just one base distant, this may be a read error. The gene calls are TRBV7-2 and TRBJ2-5; 8 bases line up with TRBD2. CDR1 and CDR2 from the germline V gene are SGHTA and FQGNSA. V trimming: 1 base; J trimming: 11 bases; junction bases outside the gene matches: 12. The CDR3 length is 15 residues. CDR3 DNA: TGTGCCAGCAGCTTAGGGGGTTCGGGGGGGGTTGAGCAGTACTTC. Translated, it gives CASSLGGSGGVEQYF.

This clonotype appeared a few times. The chain employs TRBV7-6 and TRBJ1-3; D call uncertain. V lost 0 bases and J lost 8, with 20 bases in between. The germline CDR1 and CDR2 sequences are SGHVS and FNYEAQ. This CDR3 comprises 17 residues. CDR3 in DNA: TGTGCCAGCAGCTTAGCGTATATAGGCTTGAAGGTACACACCATATATTTT. This codes for CASSLAYIGLKVHTIYF.

As concerns this clonotype: Germline is not matched at one junction end, which may reflect a read error. V usage is TRBV7-7 and J usage is TRBJ2-3, with 7 bases fitting TRBD2. CDR3 size: 19 residues. Germline V lookup: CDR1 SSHAT, CDR2 FNYEAQ (reference sequence). The CDR3 DNA reads as TGTGCTAGCAGCTTAAGTAGGGCGGGAGAGCGCCGCCGATGGGATACGCAGTATTTT. It specifies CASSLSRAGERRRWDTQYF. Full variable domain (remainder filled in from reference TRBV7-7 and TRBJ2-3): GAGVSQSPRYKVTKRGQDVTLRCDPISSHATLYWYQQALGQGPEFLTYFNYEAQPDKSGLPSDRFSAERPEGSISTLTIQRTEQRDSAMYRCASSLSRAGERRRWDTQYFGPGTRLTVL.

This clonotype was detected ten times or more. This rearrangement joins TRBV4-2 to TRBJ2-5; 10 nucleotides agree with TRBD2. The CDR3 sequence is 16 residues long. Germline V gives CDR1 LGHNA, CDR2 YNFKEQ. With V trimmed by 1 base and J by 5 bases, 7 bases remained unmatched. CDR3 nucleotides: TGTGCCAGCAGCCAAGTAACTAGCGGGATTAGGGAGACCCAGTACTTC. Translated: CASSQVTSGIRETQYF.

This clonotype was counted a single time. A single base separates this from a much larger clone, so it may be a read error. This sequence joins TRBV5-1 and TRBJ2-3; weak D call: TRBD1 (6 bases). The DNA end is a closer match to TRBJ2-7, so the J assignment may be wrong. There are 14 residues in the CDR3. Germline loops: CDR1 SGHRS, CDR2 YFSETQ. CDR3: CASSSGDTYNEQYF. In nucleotides, the CDR3 is TGCGCCAGCAGCTCCGGGGACACCTACAATGAGCAGTACTTC.

The rearrangement joins TRBV6-2 or TRBV6-3 to TRBJ2-3; maybe TRBD2 (7 bases). This CDR3 contains 17 residues. V was cut by 7 bases and J by 6 bases, with 26 bases left in between. Germline values: CDR1 MNHEY, CDR2 SVGEGT. The CDR3 DNA reads as TGTGCCAGCATTCAAAGGGGGGGAGTCGGTCTTGCGGATACGCAGTATTTT. It encodes CASIQRGGVGLADTQYF.

Written as DNA, the CDR3 is TGTGCCAGCAGCTTAGCCGTAGCAGGAGCGGGCACAGATACGCAGTATTTT. Protein sequence: CASSLAVAGAGTDTQYF. The chain uses TRBV7-8 and TRBJ2-3, with D perhaps matching TRBD2 (5 bases). The germline V gene has CDR1 SGHVS and CDR2 FQNEAQ. The CDR3 consists of 17 residues. Trimming removed 0 bases from V and 1 base from J, with 14 bases in between.

The V call is TRBV7-3, the J call TRBJ2-5; 11 bases are shared with TRBD2. Germline V gene data show CDR1 as SGHTA and CDR2 as FQGTGA. This CDR3 contains 14 residues. The ends lost 6 bases at V and 11 bases at J; junction bases unmatched: 11. The CDR3 DNA reads as TGTGCCAGCAGTGAATTAGCGGGAGGGAATGAGCAGTACTTC. Translating it yields CASSELAGGNEQYF.

The table lists this clonotype with a few counts. This chain links TRBV7-2 with TRBJ1-2; D is perhaps TRBD1 (5 bases). The CDR3 loop spans 12 amino acids. V shed 5 bases and J shed 4 bases, with 8 bases lying between them. Germline CDR1 reads SGHTA; CDR2 reads FQGNSA. The CDR3 region is CASSPTGYGYTF. In DNA, the CDR3 is TGTGCCAGCAGCCCAACAGGCTATGGCTACACCTTC.